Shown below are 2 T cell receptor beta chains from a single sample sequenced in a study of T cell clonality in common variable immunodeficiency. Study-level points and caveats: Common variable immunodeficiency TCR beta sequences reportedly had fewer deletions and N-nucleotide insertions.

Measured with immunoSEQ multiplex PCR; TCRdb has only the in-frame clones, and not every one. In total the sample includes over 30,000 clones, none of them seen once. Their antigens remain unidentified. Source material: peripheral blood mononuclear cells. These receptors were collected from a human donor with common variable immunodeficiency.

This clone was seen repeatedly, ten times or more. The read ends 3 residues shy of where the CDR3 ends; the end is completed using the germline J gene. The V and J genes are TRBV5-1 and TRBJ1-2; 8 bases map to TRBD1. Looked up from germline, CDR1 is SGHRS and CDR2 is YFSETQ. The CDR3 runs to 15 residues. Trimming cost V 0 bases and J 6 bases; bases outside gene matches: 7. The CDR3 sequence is CASSLATGGSDGYTF. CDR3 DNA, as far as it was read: TGCGCCAGCAGCTTGGCTACAGGGGGTTCAGATGGC.

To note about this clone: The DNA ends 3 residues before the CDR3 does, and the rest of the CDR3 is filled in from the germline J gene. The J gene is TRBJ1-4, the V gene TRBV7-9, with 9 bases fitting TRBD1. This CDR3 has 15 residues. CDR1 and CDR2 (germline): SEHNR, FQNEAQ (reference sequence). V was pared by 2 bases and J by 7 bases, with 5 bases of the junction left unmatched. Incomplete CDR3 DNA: TGTGCCAGCAGCTTAATTGGACAGGGGTCTGAAAAA. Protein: CASSLIGQGSEK. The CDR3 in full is CASSLIGQGSEKLFF.